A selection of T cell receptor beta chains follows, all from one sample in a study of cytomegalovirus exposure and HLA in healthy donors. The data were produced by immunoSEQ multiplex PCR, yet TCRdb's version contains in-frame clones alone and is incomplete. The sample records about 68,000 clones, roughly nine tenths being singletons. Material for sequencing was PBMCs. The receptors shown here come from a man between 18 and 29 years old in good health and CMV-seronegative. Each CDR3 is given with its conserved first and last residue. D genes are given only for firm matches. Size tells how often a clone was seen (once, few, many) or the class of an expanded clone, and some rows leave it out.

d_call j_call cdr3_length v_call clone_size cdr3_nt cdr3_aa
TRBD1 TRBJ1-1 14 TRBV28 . TGTGCCAGCAGCACAGGGACAGCTAACACTGAAGCTTTCTTT CASSTGTANTEAFF
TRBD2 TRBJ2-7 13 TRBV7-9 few TGTGCCAGCAGCTTAGTATCGGGGGGCGAGCAGTACTTC CASSLVSGGEQYF
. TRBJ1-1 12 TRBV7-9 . TGTGCCAGCAGCCCCCAGGGGACTGAAGCTTTCTTT CASSPQGTEAFF
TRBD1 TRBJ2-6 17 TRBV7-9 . TGTGCCAGCAGACACCGAGGGACAGACTCTGGGGCCAACGTCCTGACTTTC CASRHRGTDSGANVLTF
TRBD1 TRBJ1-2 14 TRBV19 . TGTGCCAGTAGTATTACCCTCGGACAGGACGGCTACACCTTC CASSITLGQDGYTF
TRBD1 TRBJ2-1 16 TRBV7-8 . TGTGCCAGCAGCTCTCACCGGGACAGGGAATACAATGAGCAGTTCTTC CASSSHRDREYNEQFF
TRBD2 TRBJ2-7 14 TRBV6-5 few TGTGCCAGCAGTTATGCGGGAGACTACTACGAGCAGTACTTC CASSYAGDYYEQYF
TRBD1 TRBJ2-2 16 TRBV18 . TGTGCCAGCTCAACCGGGACAGGGGTGAATGTCGGGGAGCTGTTTTTT CASSTGTGVNVGELFF
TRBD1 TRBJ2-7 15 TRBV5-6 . TGTGCCAGCAGCTTCCGGGACAGGCTTGTTGGTGAGCAGTACTTC CASSFRDRLVGEQYF
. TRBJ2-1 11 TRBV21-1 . TGTGCCAGCAATCCTCGTCATGAGCAGTTCTTC CASNPRHEQFF
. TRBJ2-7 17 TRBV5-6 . TGTGCCAGCAGCTTGGATGGTAAGATGCGGTTTGGATCCGAGCAGTACTTC CASSLDGKMRFGSEQYF
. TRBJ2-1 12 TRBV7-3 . TGTGCCAGCAGCCCTGGGCGGGATGAGCAGTTCTTC CASSPGRDEQFF
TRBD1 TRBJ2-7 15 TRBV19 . TGTGCCAGTAGTCTTCACAGACAGGGGACGTACGAGCAGTACTTC CASSLHRQGTYEQYF
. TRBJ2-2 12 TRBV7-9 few TGTGCCAGCAGCTTAATCACACGGGAGCTGTTTTTT CASSLITRELFF
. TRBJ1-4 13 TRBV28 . TGTGCCAGCAGTTTCAGTACAGATGAAAAACTGTTTTTT CASSFSTDEKLFF
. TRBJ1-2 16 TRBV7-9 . TGTGCCAGCAGCTTATCGGCGGGGGGAGCTTTCTATGGCTACACCTTC CASSLSAGGAFYGYTF
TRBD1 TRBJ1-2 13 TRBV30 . TGTGCCTGGAATCCCGGGACAGGTGACGGCTACACCTTC CAWNPGTGDGYTF
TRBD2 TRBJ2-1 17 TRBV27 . TGTGCCAGCAGTACCTCCGGGACTAGCGGGAGGGGGAGTGAGCAGTTCTTC CASSTSGTSGRGSEQFF
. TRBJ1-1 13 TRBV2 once TGTGCCAGCAGTGAACGGGAGGACACTGAAGCTTTCTTT CASSEREDTEAFF
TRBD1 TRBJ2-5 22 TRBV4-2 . TGTGCCAGCAGCCAAGATTTGAAGACAGGGGGAATAGCGGGCCAGTACCAAGAGACCCAGTACTTC CASSQDLKTGGIAGQYQETQYF
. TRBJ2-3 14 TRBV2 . TGTGCCAGCAAACCGCTAGGAGGCACAGATACGCAGTATTTT CASKPLGGTDTQYF
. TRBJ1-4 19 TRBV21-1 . TGTGCCAGCAGCACCGAAGGGGGAGGGGGGAATGCAACTAATGAAAAACTGTTTTTT CASSTEGGGGNATNEKLFF
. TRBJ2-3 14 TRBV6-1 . TGTGCCAGCAGTGAAGGACTAGAGACAGATACGCAGTATTTT CASSEGLETDTQYF
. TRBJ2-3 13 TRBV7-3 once TGTGCCAGCAGTCCTGGGGGCGTGGATACGCAGTATTTT CASSPGGVDTQYF
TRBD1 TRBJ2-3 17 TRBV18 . TGTGCCAGCTCACCAAGCCCCCAGGGGGTTGTCACAGATACGCAGTATTTT CASSPSPQGVVTDTQYF
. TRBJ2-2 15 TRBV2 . TGTGCCAGCAGTGAAAGTAGCAAACTCACCGGGGAGCTGTTTTTT CASSESSKLTGELFF
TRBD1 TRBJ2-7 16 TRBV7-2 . TGTGCCAGCAGCTTAGGATCAGGGGGTACGACCTACGAGCAGTACTTC CASSLGSGGTTYEQYF
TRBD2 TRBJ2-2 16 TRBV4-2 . TGTGCCAGCAGCACCCGAGCGGGAGCGGCTCCCGGGGAGCTGTTTTTT CASSTRAGAAPGELFF
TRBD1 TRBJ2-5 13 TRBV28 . TGTGCCAGCAGAAGACAGGGGGAAGAGACCCAGTACTTC CASRRQGEETQYF
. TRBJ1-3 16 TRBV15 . TGTGCCACCAGCAGAGATTCGTCTGGGCTCGGAAACACCATATATTTT CATSRDSSGLGNTIYF
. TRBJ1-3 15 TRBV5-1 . TGCGCCAGCAGCTCAGACACAGGGAGTGGAAACACCATATATTTT CASSSDTGSGNTIYF
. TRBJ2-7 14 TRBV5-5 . TGTGCCAGCAGCTTCGAACAGGTCTCCTACGAGCAGTACTTC CASSFEQVSYEQYF
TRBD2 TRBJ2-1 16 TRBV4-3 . TGCGCCAGCAGCCAAGGATGGACTAGCGTATACAATGAGCAGTTCTTC CASSQGWTSVYNEQFF
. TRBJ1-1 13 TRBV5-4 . TGTGCCAGCTCCCCGGGGGGGAACACTGAAGCTTTCTTT CASSPGGNTEAFF
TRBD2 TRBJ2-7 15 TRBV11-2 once TGTGCCAGCAGCTTTTCACGGGAGGTATTGGGCGAGCAGTACTTC CASSFSREVLGEQYF
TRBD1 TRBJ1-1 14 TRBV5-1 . TGCGCCAGCAGACCGACAGGGGGAGACACTGAAGCTTTCTTT CASRPTGGDTEAFF
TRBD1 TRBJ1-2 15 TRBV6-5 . TGTGCCAGCAGTTATTGGACAGGGAATAACTATGGCTACACCTTC CASSYWTGNNYGYTF
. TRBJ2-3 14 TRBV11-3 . TGTGCCAGCAGAAGAGACCTAGACGCAGATACGCAGTATTTT CASRRDLDADTQYF
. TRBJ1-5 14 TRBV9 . TGTGCCAGCAGCCCCCTGTCGGGCAATCAGCCCCAGCATTTT CASSPLSGNQPQHF
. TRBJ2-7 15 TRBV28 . TGTGCCAGCAGCGTCCCTCTCGCAGTGTCCTACGAGCAGTACTTC CASSVPLAVSYEQYF
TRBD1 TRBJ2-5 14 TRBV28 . TGTGCCAGCAGCCCGACAGGGTTGGACGAGACCCAGTACTTC CASSPTGLDETQYF
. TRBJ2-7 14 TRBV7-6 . TGTGCCAGCAGCCTGGGCCAGTCCGCCTACGAGCAGTACTTC CASSLGQSAYEQYF
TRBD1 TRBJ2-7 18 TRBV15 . TGTGCCACCAGCAGGACGGCCGGTGGACAGGGGAGGGATTTTGAGCAGTACTTC CATSRTAGGQGRDFEQYF
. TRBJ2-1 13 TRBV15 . TGTGCCACCAGCAGCGGGTTCTACAATGAGCAGTTCTTC CATSSGFYNEQFF
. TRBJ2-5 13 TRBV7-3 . TGTGCCAGCAGCTTATCTGGGAGGGAGACCCAGTACTTC CASSLSGRETQYF
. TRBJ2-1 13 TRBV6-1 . TGTGCCAGCAGCCAGACGGGTCATAATGAGCAGTTCTTC CASSQTGHNEQFF
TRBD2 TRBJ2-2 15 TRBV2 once TGTGCCAGCAGCGGACTAGCGGGAGGGCCCGGGGAGCTGTTTTTT CASSGLAGGPGELFF
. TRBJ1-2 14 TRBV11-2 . TGTGCCAGCAGCTTGGAACCAGAGGTCTATGGCTACACCTTC CASSLEPEVYGYTF
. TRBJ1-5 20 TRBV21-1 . TGTGCCAGCAGCAAAGACTCCACACCGGGACAGGGACATCCCAATCAGCCCCAGCATTTT CASSKDSTPGQGHPNQPQHF
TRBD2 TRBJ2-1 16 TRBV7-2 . TGTGCCAGCACCGAACAACCGGCGGGGGTATACAATGAGCAGTTCTTC CASTEQPAGVYNEQFF
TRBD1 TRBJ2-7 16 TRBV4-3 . TGCGCCAGCAGACAGGGGGCGCGTGGGGGCTCCTACGAGCAGTACTTC CASRQGARGGSYEQYF
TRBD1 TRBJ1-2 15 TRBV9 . TGTGCCAGCAGCTTATTTCCGGGACAGGGAGACGGCTACACCTTC CASSLFPGQGDGYTF
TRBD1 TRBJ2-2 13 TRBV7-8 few TGTGCCAGCAGCGCGACAGGGACCGGGGAGCTGTTTTTT CASSATGTGELFF
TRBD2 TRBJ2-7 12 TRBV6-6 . TGTGCCAGCAGTTACTGGGAGGGCGAGCAGTACTTC CASSYWEGEQYF
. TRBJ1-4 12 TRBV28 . TGTGCCAGCCGGGCGGGTAATGAAAAACTGTTTTTT CASRAGNEKLFF
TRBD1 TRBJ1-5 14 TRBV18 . TGTGCCAGCTACACAGGGGAGAGAAATCAGCCCCAGCATTTT CASYTGERNQPQHF